This is a list of T cell receptor beta chains from one sample in a study of graft-versus-host responses after intestinal transplantation. Clones were sequenced by immunoSEQ multiplex PCR, and TCRdb holds only the in-frame ones, with some missing. The repertoire holds tens of thousands of clones, with more than 90% as singletons. Antigens of these TCRs are unknown. Sequenced here: unstimulated CD8+ T cells sorted from spleen or lymph node cells, sampled before transplant. These receptors originate from a human donor who was the organ donor for an intestinal transplant. The CDR3 runs from the conserved cysteine through the conserved F or W. A D gene is named only where the DNA matches it firmly. Size tells how often a clone was seen (once, few, many) or the class of an expanded clone, and some rows leave it out.

.,TRBJ1-1,.,TRBV4-3,CASSQDLYGNTEAFF,TGCGCCAGCAGCCAAGATTTGTACGGAAACACTGAAGCTTTCTTT
.,TRBJ1-2,.,TRBV2,CASSEANSYLGYTF,TGTGCCAGCAGTGAAGCGAACAGTTACTTGGGCTACACCTTC
.,TRBJ1-6,.,TRBV5-5,CASSFKTVGSYNSPLHF,TGTGCCAGCAGCTTTAAGACCGTAGGATCGTATAATTCACCCCTCCACTTT
.,TRBJ2-5,.,TRBV6-5,CASSYSSGGETQYF,TGTGCCAGCAGTTACTCGAGTGGAGGAGAGACCCAGTACTTC
.,TRBJ1-6,.,TRBV4-3,CASSQDYNSPLHF,TGCGCCAGCAGCCAGGACTATAATTCACCCCTCCACTTT
.,TRBJ2-1,.,TRBV11-2,CASSFFWGAIYEQFF,TGTGCCAGCAGCTTTTTCTGGGGGGCGATCTATGAGCAGTTCTTC
.,TRBJ1-5,TRBD1,TRBV6-6,CASITGRGRWQPQHF,TGTGCCAGCATCACAGGAAGGGGGCGCTGGCAGCCCCAGCATTTT
.,TRBJ2-7,TRBD1,TRBV27,CASSPGTGNYEQYF,TGTGCCAGCAGTCCCGGGACAGGGAACTACGAGCAGTACTTC
.,TRBJ2-1,.,TRBV30,CAWSGDSNEQFF,TGTGCCTGGAGTGGGGACTCCAATGAGCAGTTCTTC
.,TRBJ2-7,.,TRBV6-5,CASSYGSGGYEQYF,TGTGCCAGCAGTTACGGTTCAGGAGGCTACGAGCAGTACTTC
.,TRBJ2-1,.,TRBV2,CASRETWTALISTYNEQFF,TGTGCCAGCAGGGAAACCTGGACAGCTTTAATATCCACCTACAATGAGCAGTTCTTC
.,TRBJ2-1,.,TRBV4-2,CASSHKGDRNEQFF,TGTGCCAGCAGCCACAAAGGGGATCGGAATGAGCAGTTCTTC
.,TRBJ2-2,TRBD2,TRBV7-6,CASSSNLRGSGTGELFF,TGTGCCAGCAGCTCAAACTTGCGGGGGTCGGGCACCGGGGAGCTGTTTTTT
.,TRBJ1-2,TRBD1,TRBV5-4,CASSAEQGTAVYGYTF,TGTGCCAGCAGCGCAGAACAGGGGACGGCAGTTTATGGCTACACCTTC
once,TRBJ2-7,TRBD2,TRBV5-4,CASSSTSGGIPSSYEQYF,TGTGCCAGCAGTTCGACTAGCGGGGGAATCCCGAGCTCCTACGAGCAGTACTTC
once,TRBJ2-1,TRBD2,TRBV6-6,CASSWPTSGGNEQFF,TGTGCCAGCAGTTGGCCGACTAGCGGGGGGAATGAGCAGTTCTTC
.,TRBJ2-1,TRBD2,TRBV7-8,CASLWMASGGDYNEQFF,TGTGCCAGCTTGTGGATGGCTAGCGGGGGGGATTACAATGAGCAGTTCTTC
.,TRBJ2-7,TRBD1,TRBV6-1,CASSEPGQGAYEQYF,TGTGCCAGCAGTGAACCCGGACAGGGGGCATACGAGCAGTACTTC
.,TRBJ2-7,TRBD1,TRBV10-2,CASSEGRGLPYEQYF,TGCGCCAGCAGTGAGGGCAGGGGGCTCCCCTACGAGCAGTACTTC
.,TRBJ2-7,TRBD2,TRBV10-3,CAVSGTSGDEQYF,TGTGCCGTCTCCGGGACTAGCGGGGACGAGCAGTACTTC